The 18 T cell receptor beta chains below were found in one sample sequenced in a study of tumor-infiltrating lymphocytes in primary liver carcinoma. Unsorted bulk tissue, roughly 19-33 mg of it, served as the source for co-extraction of RNA and DNA. Synthesis of TCR beta cDNA was carried out from about 0.55 ug total RNA with a constant-region primer. A slightly modified ARM-PCR protocol with three nested multiplex PCR rounds produced these TCR beta libraries. The first two PCR rounds, roughly 10 cycles each, used TRBV1-TRBV30 forward primers and a C-beta reverse primer. TCRdb fed the multiplex PCR reads into MiXCR, producing one record per CDR3 protein. In the table there are around 70,000 distinct CDR3 sequences, 60% to 80% of which are singletons. Sequences were obtained from liver tumor tissue from sampling region 4. Subset denoted: tumor region T4, right-lateral pole. The receptors derive from a middle-aged man with primary liver carcinoma and hepatitis B virus infection.

The chain has TRBV11-2 and TRBJ2-5, with a tentative D call TRBD2 (6 bases). Germline CDR1 and CDR2: SGHAT and FQNNGV. This CDR3 has 15 residues. The CDR3 DNA reads as TGTGGCAGATCCCGGGACTCGACCCACCAAGAGACCCAGTACTTC. This encodes CGRSRDSTHQETQYF.

For this clonotype: Compared with germline, one end of the junction differs, possibly owing to a read error. The chain recombines TRBV11-2 with TRBJ2-7; 7 bases map to TRBD1. This CDR3 has 15 residues. The germline V gene has CDR1 SGHAT and CDR2 FQNNGV. The CDR3 loop is CTSSLVGGLGYERYF. Here the CDR3 DNA reads TGTACCAGTAGCTTAGTAGGGGGCCTCGGCTACGAGCGGTACTTC.

This clonotype was detected many times. The chain couples TRBV28 to TRBJ2-6, with D perhaps TRBD2 (5 bases). The CDR3 length is 15 residues. The germline V gene encodes CDR1 MDHEN and CDR2 SYDVKM. Trimming took 6 bases from V and 1 from J, leaving 10 bases between them. CDR3 DNA: TGTGCCAGCAGGACTACAGTGTCTGGGGCCAACGTCCTGACTTTC. It is translated as CASRTTVSGANVLTF.

For this clonotype: Being one base from a much bigger clone, this may be a read error. CDR3 in amino acids: CANSSAGTSLDEQYF. In nucleotides, the CDR3 is TGTGCCAACAGCTCCGCGGGGACTTCTCTGGACGAGCAGTACTTC. This chain uses TRBV7-9 with TRBJ2-7, with D tentatively TRBD2 (6 bases). This CDR3 comprises 15 residues. Germline lookup yields CDR1 SEHNR and CDR2 FQNEAQ (reference sequence).

This clonotype has a handful of counts. A much bigger clone sits one base away, suggesting this may be a read error. The rearrangement links TRBV2 to TRBJ2-5; possibly TRBD1 for D (6 bases). The germline V gene encodes CDR1 SNHLY and CDR2 FYNNEI. V lost 2 bases to trimming and J lost 9 bases, with 7 bases between them. This CDR3 spans 11 amino acids. The CDR3, as DNA: TGTGCCAGCAGTGAAAGACAGGCCCAGTACTTC. The encoded protein is CASSERQAQYF. The full variable domain, its missing parts supplied by reference TRBV2 and TRBJ2-5, is EPEVTQTPSHQVTQMGQEVILRCVPISNHLYFYWYRQILGQKVEFLVSFYNNEISEKSEIFDDQFSVERPDGSNFTLKIRSTKLEDSAMYFCASSERQAQYFGPGTRLLVL.

On this clonotype: Sequence at one end of the junction differs from germline and may be a read error. This rearrangement joins TRBV4-1 to TRBJ2-1; 12 bases fit TRBD1. Germline CDR1 MGHRA, CDR2 YSYEKL. The CDR3 runs to 21 residues. The CDR3 is CASSHLIAGQGAISSYNEEFF. The CDR3 DNA follows: TGCGCCAGCAGCCATCTCATAGCGGGACAGGGGGCGATTAGCTCCTACAATGAGGAGTTCTTC.

A note on this clonotype: The junction departs from the called germline gene at one end, perhaps through a read error. The rearrangement joins TRBV28 to TRBJ1-4, with 11 bases that match TRBD1. The CDR3 is made up of 17 amino acids. The germline CDR1 and CDR2 sequences are MDHEN and SYDVKM. The CDR3 sequence: CASSPLGQGAANEKLFF. The CDR3, as DNA: TGTGCCAGCAGTCCCCTCGGACAGGGGGCGGCTAATGAAAAGCTGTTTTTT.

The chain is built from TRBV5-1 and TRBJ2-3; D might be TRBD1 or TRBD2, each matching 5 bases. The V gene's germline CDR1 is SGHRS and CDR2 YFSETQ. Trimming pared 9 bases from V and 4 bases from J, leaving 24 bases between. This CDR3 is built from 16 residues. The CDR3 DNA reads TGCGCCAACTCGCCAAATATCGGGACCCCAGCAGATACGCAGTATTTT. This sequence encodes CANSPNIGTPADTQYF.

This clonotype turned up a few times. The V gene is TRBV4-1, the J gene TRBJ2-3; 11 bases line up with TRBD1. J was trimmed by 7 bases and V by 1 base; bases with no gene match: 10. Germline V gene sequence: CDR1 MGHRA, CDR2 YSYEKL. The CDR3 is 17 amino acids. CDR3 protein: CASSQVYGTGGTYTQYF. CDR3 nucleotides: TGCGCCAGCAGCCAAGTCTATGGGACAGGGGGTACATATACGCAGTATTTT.

The V call is TRBV7-2, the J call TRBJ1-2; D is undetermined. V dropped 1 base and J dropped 8 bases, with 11 bases sitting between them. Germline V gives CDR1 SGHTA, CDR2 FQGNSA. The CDR3 extends over 13 amino acids. The DNA for the CDR3 is TGTGCCAGCAGCTTAGTGGAGACGCGGGGCTACACCTTC. As protein: CASSLVETRGYTF.

This chain joins TRBV11-1 and TRBJ2-1; TRBD1 is a possible D gene (6 bases). The germline V gene has CDR1 SGHAT and CDR2 FQDESV (reference sequence). With 3 bases removed from V and 4 bases from J, the gap between germline ends came to 16 bases. There are 16 residues in the CDR3. In nucleotides, the CDR3 is TGTGCCAGCAGCTTCGAGGGACATCGACCATACAATGAGCAGTTCTTC. Its translation: CASSFEGHRPYNEQFF.

Worth noting for this clonotype: A much larger clonotype is one base distant, so this may be a read error. The V call is TRBV5-5, the J call TRBJ2-5, with D hard to call. This CDR3 has 13 residues. The germline V gene encodes CDR1 SGHKS and CDR2 YYEKEE (reference sequence). The ends were cut back, 1 base at V and 4 bases at J, with 8 bases in the middle. The CDR3 region is CASSLWGRETQYF. CDR3 nucleotide sequence: TGTGCCAGCAGCTTGTGGGGTCGAGAGACCCAGTACTTC. The full variable domain, in which reference TRBV5-5 and TRBJ2-5 provide the parts outside the CDR3, is DAGVTQSPTHLIKTRGQQVTLRCSPISGHKSVSWYQQVLGQGPQFIFQYYEKEERGRGNFPDRFSARQFPNYSSELNVNALLLGDSALYLCASSLWGRETQYFGPGTRLLVL.

In the case of this clonotype: The germline gene is not matched at one end of the junction; a read error may be the cause. CDR3 amino acids: CASSPPTSGNTNTQYF. The CDR3 DNA reads as TGTGCCAGCAGCCCCCCGACTAGCGGTAACACAAATACGCAGTATTTT. The rearrangement joins TRBV11-1 to TRBJ2-3; 9 positions match TRBD2. Looked up from germline, CDR1 is SGHAT and CDR2 is FQDESV (reference sequence). The CDR3 loop spans 16 amino acids.

This clonotype showed up just once. A much larger clone differs by one base, so this may be a read error. This CDR3 is CATKLAGGPETQYF. CDR3 sequence (DNA): TGTGCCACGAAACTAGCGGGAGGGCCAGAGACCCAGTACTTC. V and J are TRBV10-3 and TRBJ2-5; 13 nucleotides match TRBD2. The CDR3 is made up of 14 amino acids. The V segment lost 10 bases and the J segment 4 bases; nucleotides outside the gene matches: 6. Per the germline V gene, CDR1 is ENHRY and CDR2 is SYGVKD.

Regarding this clonotype: Mismatch with germline at one junction end may stem from a read error. The V call is TRBV28, the J call TRBJ2-1; no clear D gene. Germline CDR1 MDHEN, CDR2 SYDVKM. This CDR3 comprises 16 residues. Here the CDR3 reads CAGSLLYGMDRDEQFF. As DNA, the CDR3 is TGTGCCGGCAGTTTACTATACGGAATGGATCGGGATGAGCAGTTCTTC.

This clonotype was found a few times. This rearrangement joins TRBV28 to TRBJ2-7; TRBD1 matches at 9 bases. The CDR3 contains 18 residues. The junction had 18 bases not matched to a gene; V was cut back by 5 bases and J by 4 bases. Germline V lookup: CDR1 MDHEN, CDR2 SYDVKM. The CDR3 coding sequence is TGTGCCAGCAGTACTACCCGGGACAGGGTGGGGTCTTGGTACGAGCAGTACTTC. This encodes CASSTTRDRVGSWYEQYF. Full variable domain (missing parts from reference TRBV28 and TRBJ2-7): DVKVTQSSRYLVKRTGEKVFLECVQDMDHENMFWYRQDPGLGLRLIYFSYDVKMKEKGDIPEGYSVSREKKERFSLILESASTNQTSMYLCASSTTRDRVGSWYEQYFGPGTRLTVT.

The sample holds one count of this clonotype. A much larger clone sits a single nucleotide away, making a read error possible. This chain joins TRBV7-9 and TRBJ2-7; D possibly corresponds to TRBD1 (6 bases). Germline V CDR1 and CDR2: SEHNR, FQNEAQ (reference sequence). The CDR3 consists of 13 residues. The CDR3 is CGSARGSGNEQYF. The CDR3 DNA sequence: TGTGGCAGCGCTAGGGGGTCTGGGAACGAGCAGTACTTC.

This clonotype showed up just once. The chain employs TRBV18 and TRBJ2-7; no reliable D call. V was shortened by 4 bases and J by 2 bases, with 24 bases between the two germline ends. This CDR3 has 18 residues. Germline lookup yields CDR1 KGHSH and CDR2 LQKENI. This CDR3 reads CASSLTSPWSEIPYEQYF. In DNA, the CDR3 is TGTGCCAGCTCACTCACTTCCCCCTGGAGCGAAATACCCTACGAGCAGTACTTC. The full variable domain, with the rest looked up from reference TRBV18 and TRBJ2-7, is NAGVMQNPRHLVRRRGQEARLRCSPMKGHSHVYWYRQLPEEGLKFMVYLQKENIIDESGMPKERFSAEFPKEGPSILRIQQVVRGDSAAYFCASSLTSPWSEIPYEQYFGPGTRLTVT.